A selection of T cell receptor beta chains follows, all from one sample in a study of shared clonotypes between healthy human individuals. The table came from immunoSEQ multiplex PCR; TCRdb's copy has only in-frame clones and leaves some out. This sample has roughly 1 million clones, with approximately 76% found just once. Sequences were obtained from memory CD4+ T cells sorted from blood. These receptors came from a young man in good health. Each CDR3 is given with its conserved first and last residue. The order of the fields is V gene, CDR3 protein.

TRBV5-6 CASSYQGYGYTF
TRBV30 CAWTFGTDLETQYF
TRBV9 CASSSRQGTFGNTIYF
TRBV12-2 CASRLASQGARGQPQHF
TRBV6-5 CASRPLNYGYTF
TRBV19 CASSPGQGPRKQYF
TRBV5-1 CASSTAGTINEQFF
TRBV13 CASSGGQGRRNTEAFF
TRBV2 CASRGGGYNSPLHF
TRBV25-1 CASSSMGQVNSPLHF
TRBV19 CASSYRAEVDSPLHF
TRBV10-1 CASSESGELFF
TRBV18 CASSPGAGRWGYTF
TRBV29-1 CSVRGGGINTEAFF
TRBV4-1 CASSQDRRVQGASPLHF
TRBV9 CASSEGSLHYGYTF
TRBV6-5 CASSYRWSPAYEQYF
TRBV6-5 CASREGNNSPLHF
TRBV28 CASSLSGGANYGYTF
TRBV2 CASSRGSGNTIYF
TRBV28 CASSLARGLFSGNTIYF
TRBV6-1 CASRGQGGSYEQYF
TRBV5-1 CASSAPGTGGSSYNEQFF
TRBV27 CASSLWGFDALVDYGYTF
TRBV19 CASNKVGTGLYNEQFF
TRBV9 CASSPQTGGGEQYF
TRBV27 CASSKDRSYEQYF
TRBV7-8 CASSSMLETQYF